This T cell receptor beta chain emerged from a study of blood T cells in healthy people across ages. The study's findings and limits: Compared with aged donors, long-lived donors showed fewer expanded clones, suggesting selection. No one knew whether donors had CMV, which possibly confounded expanded clonotype changes.

This CDR3 is 12 amino acids long. Germline CDR1 and CDR2: DFQATT and SNEGSKA (reference sequence). V was trimmed by 1 base and J by 6 bases, leaving 6 bases between them. A sample-barcoded 5' primer and a J-beta primer mix were used in a second PCR of roughly 7 to 12 cycles. Researchers report that each sample yielded at least 2.5 million CDR3-containing paired-end reads. TCRdb re-derived calls from the 5' RACE reads in MiXCR, one entry per CDR3 protein. Among about 500,000 distinct CDR3 sequences, less than 25% were seen once, and the ten largest hold just over 8.5%. Note on this clonotype: Its antigen remains unknown.

These data were also filed under a second study, of T cells of mothers and their children.

Input material: blood. The chain combines TRBV20-1 with TRBJ2-2; tentatively, D is TRBD2 (5 bases). This TCR came from a boy younger than 18 in good health. The CDR3 here is CSARGGPGELFF. CDR3 DNA: TGCAGTGCTAGAGGAGGGCCCGGGGAGCTGTTTTTT.